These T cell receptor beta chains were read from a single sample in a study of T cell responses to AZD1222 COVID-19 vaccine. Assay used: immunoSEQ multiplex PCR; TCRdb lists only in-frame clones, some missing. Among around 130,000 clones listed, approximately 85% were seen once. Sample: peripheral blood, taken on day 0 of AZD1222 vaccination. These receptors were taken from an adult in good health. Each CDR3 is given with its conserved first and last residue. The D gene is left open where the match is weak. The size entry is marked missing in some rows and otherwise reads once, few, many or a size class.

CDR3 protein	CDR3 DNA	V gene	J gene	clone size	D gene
CASSLGGTTEAFF	TGTGCCAGCAGTTTAGGAGGTACCACTGAAGCTTTCTTT	TRBV12-3/TRBV12-4	TRBJ1-1	-	-
CASSFLHSNQPQHF	TGTGCCAGCAGCTTCCTGCATAGCAATCAGCCCCAGCATTTT	TRBV5-8	TRBJ1-5	-	-
CASSPLTGTGGAGANVLTF	TGTGCCAGCTCACCACTTACCGGGACAGGGGGCGCTGGGGCCAACGTCCTGACTTTC	TRBV18	TRBJ2-6	-	TRBD1
CASSFGTGGNEQYF	TGTGCCAGCAGTTTTGGGACAGGGGGCAACGAGCAGTACTTC	TRBV6-2/TRBV6-3	TRBJ2-7	-	TRBD1
CATSESGLPYEQYF	TGTGCCACCAGTGAATCGGGACTACCCTACGAGCAGTACTTC	TRBV24-1	TRBJ2-7	-	TRBD2
CASSPMQGGVDTGELFF	TGTGCCAGCTCACCAATGCAGGGGGGAGTGGACACCGGGGAGCTGTTTTTT	TRBV18	TRBJ2-2	-	-
CASSEPGQGSTGELFF	TGCGCCAGCAGTGAGCCGGGACAGGGATCGACCGGGGAGCTGTTTTTT	TRBV10-1	TRBJ2-2	-	TRBD1
CASSPLDRVGGELFF	TGTGCCAGCTCACCCCTAGACAGGGTCGGCGGGGAGCTGTTTTTT	TRBV18	TRBJ2-2	-	TRBD1
CASSYDDTFQETQYF	TGTGCCAGCAGTTACGACGACACCTTCCAAGAGACCCAGTACTTC	TRBV6-5	TRBJ2-5	-	-
CASSPGPTNTEAFF	TGCGCCAGCAGCCCAGGCCCAACGAACACTGAAGCTTTCTTT	TRBV5-1	TRBJ1-1	-	-
CASSFGGKGGYTF	TGTGCCAGCAGCTTCGGCGGGAAGGGTGGCTACACCTTC	TRBV11-2	TRBJ1-2	once	-
CASSLYGQLAKNIQYF	TGTGCCAGCAGTTTATACGGACAGTTAGCCAAAAACATTCAGTACTTC	TRBV28	TRBJ2-4	once	-
CASSQTSGTQYF	TGTGCCAGCAGCCAAACTAGCGGGACCCAGTACTTC	TRBV7-2	TRBJ2-5	-	TRBD2
CASSSYGGQPYGYTF	TGTGCCAGCAGCTCGTATGGGGGACAGCCCTATGGCTACACCTTC	TRBV27	TRBJ1-2	-	TRBD1
CATSDGPFSEQFF	TGTGCCACCAGTGATGGACCGTTTAGTGAGCAGTTCTTC	TRBV24-1	TRBJ2-1	-	-
CASSSARGTNEKLFF	TGTGCCAGCAGCTCCGCCAGGGGGACTAATGAAAAACTGTTTTTT	TRBV7-9	TRBJ1-4	-	TRBD1
CASSDSGVGAYGYTF	TGTGCCAGCAGTGACTCGGGGGTAGGGGCCTATGGCTACACCTTC	TRBV6-4	TRBJ1-2	-	-
CASSVGPTGNTEAFF	TGTGCCAGCAGCGTAGGCCCAACAGGGAACACTGAAGCTTTCTTT	TRBV9	TRBJ1-1	-	-
CASSLTRTSGYEQYF	TGTGCCAGCAGCTTAACCCGGACTAGCGGCTACGAGCAGTACTTC	TRBV7-2	TRBJ2-7	-	TRBD2
CASSIPSGQVKETQYF	TGCGCCAGCAGCATACCTTCGGGACAGGTCAAAGAGACCCAGTACTTC	TRBV5-1	TRBJ2-5	-	TRBD1
CASSYGYGPNEQYF	TGTGCCAGCAGTTACGGGTATGGGCCAAACGAGCAGTACTTC	TRBV6-5	TRBJ2-7	few	-
CSVWTDLNYGYTF	TGCAGCGTTTGGACCGACCTTAACTATGGCTACACCTTC	TRBV29-1	TRBJ1-2	-	-
CASTSPGSWTGELFF	TGTGCCAGCACCTCCCCAGGGTCGTGGACCGGGGAGCTGTTTTTT	TRBV6-5	TRBJ2-2	-	-